Listed below are T cell receptor beta chains from one sample, sequenced in a study of T-cell reconstitution after alpha-beta-depleted transplantation in children. TCRdb reprocessed the PCR reads via MiXCR and lists one record per CDR3 protein. The sample has 200,000 or so distinct CDR3 sequences; under 8.5% are singletons. Specimen: PBMCs, collected before TCRalphabeta/CD19-depleted stem cell transplant. The receptors were sampled from a boy younger than 10 with acute lymphoblastic leukemia, due to receive a stem cell transplant. Both conserved end residues are part of each CDR3. D genes are given only for firm matches. The listing skips clone size in some rows; elsewhere it reads once, few, many or a size class.

v_gene,d_gene,abundance,j_gene,CDR3aa,CDR3nt
TRBV7-9,.,.,TRBJ2-3,CASSARTEPTDTQYF,TGTGCCAGCAGCGCGCGTACAGAACCGACAGATACGCAGTATTTT
TRBV27,.,many,TRBJ2-1,CATTRGDGSYNEQFF,TGTGCCACCACTAGGGGGGACGGCTCCTACAATGAGCAGTTCTTC
TRBV20-1,.,many,TRBJ2-7,CSASVGGYEQYF,TGCAGTGCTAGTGTCGGAGGATACGAGCAGTACTTC
TRBV28,.,many,TRBJ2-6,CLVGGAGANVLTF,TGTCTCGTGGGGGGCGCAGGGGCCAACGTCCTGACTTTC
TRBV25-1,TRBD1,many,TRBJ2-7,CASRKQGPSGEQYF,TGTGCCAGCAGGAAACAGGGGCCTTCGGGTGAGCAGTACTTC
TRBV30,.,many,TRBJ2-2,CAWGYQSNTGELFF,TGTGCCTGGGGATATCAATCGAACACCGGGGAGCTGTTTTTT
TRBV6-2/TRBV6-3,.,few,TRBJ2-7,CASTKGGEAHEQYF,TGTGCCAGCACCAAGGGGGGAGAGGCTCACGAGCAGTACTTC
TRBV7-9,.,few,TRBJ1-2,CASSLAPSGPNYGYTF,TGTGCCAGCAGCTTAGCTCCCTCGGGCCCAAACTATGGCTACACCTTC
TRBV15,.,many,TRBJ2-2,CATSPPGAGELFF,TGTGCCACCAGCCCTCCCGGGGCCGGGGAGCTGTTTTTT
TRBV20-1,.,.,TRBJ2-1,CSARDMGPYNEQFF,TGCAGTGCTAGAGATATGGGTCCCTACAATGAGCAGTTCTTC
TRBV3-1,TRBD1,many,TRBJ2-7,CASSPLDREAYEQYF,TGTGCCAGCAGCCCGTTGGACAGGGAGGCCTACGAGCAGTACTTC
TRBV6-6,.,many,TRBJ1-5,CASSPPDQPQHF,TGTGCCAGCAGTCCACCAGATCAGCCCCAGCATTTT
TRBV20-1,.,.,TRBJ1-2,CSALGGYAYGYTF,TGCAGTGCCCTCGGAGGATACGCATATGGCTACACCTTC
TRBV12-3/TRBV12-4,TRBD2,many,TRBJ2-5,CASSFTQREGPETQYF,TGTGCCAGCAGTTTTACCCAGCGGGAGGGCCCCGAGACCCAGTACTTC